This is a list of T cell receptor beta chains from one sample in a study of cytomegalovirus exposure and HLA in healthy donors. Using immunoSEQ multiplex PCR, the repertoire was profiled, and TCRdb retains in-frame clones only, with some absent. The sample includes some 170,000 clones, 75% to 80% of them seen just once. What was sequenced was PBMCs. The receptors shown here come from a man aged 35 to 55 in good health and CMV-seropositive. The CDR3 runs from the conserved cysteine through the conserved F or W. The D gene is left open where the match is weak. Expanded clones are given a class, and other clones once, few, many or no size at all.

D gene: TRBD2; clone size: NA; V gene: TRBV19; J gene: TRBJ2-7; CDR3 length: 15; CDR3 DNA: TGTGCCAGTAGTAGATATGCGGGAGTAAGTTACGAGCAGTACTTC; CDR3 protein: CASSRYAGVSYEQYF
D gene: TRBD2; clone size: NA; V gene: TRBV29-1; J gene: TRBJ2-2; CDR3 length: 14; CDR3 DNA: TGCAGCGTTGATGCGGGAGTGGGCACCGGGGAGCTGTTTTTT; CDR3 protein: CSVDAGVGTGELFF
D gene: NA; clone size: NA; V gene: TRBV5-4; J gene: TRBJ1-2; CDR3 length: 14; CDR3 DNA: TGTGCCAGCAGCTTGGGACAGGAGCCCTATGGCTACACCTTC; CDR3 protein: CASSLGQEPYGYTF
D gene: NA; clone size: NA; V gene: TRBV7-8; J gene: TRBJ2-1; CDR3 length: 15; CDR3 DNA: TGTGCCAGCAGCGGGGGGAGCAGGGTAGTGAATGAGCAGTTCTTC; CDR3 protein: CASSGGSRVVNEQFF
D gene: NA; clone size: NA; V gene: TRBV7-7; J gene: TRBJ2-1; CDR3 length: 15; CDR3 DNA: TGTGCCAGCAGCCAAATAGCCTCCTCCTACAATGAGCAGTTCTTC; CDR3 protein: CASSQIASSYNEQFF
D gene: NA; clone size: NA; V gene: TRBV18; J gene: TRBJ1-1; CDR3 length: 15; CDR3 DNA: TGTGCCAGCTCACCACCCGTCCCCCGGGACACTGAAGCTTTCTTT; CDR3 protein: CASSPPVPRDTEAFF
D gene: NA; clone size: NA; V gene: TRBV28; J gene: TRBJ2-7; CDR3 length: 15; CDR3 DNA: TGTGCCAGCAGTTTACCTTTCCAGGGGAGGGGCGAGCAGTACTTC; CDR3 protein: CASSLPFQGRGEQYF
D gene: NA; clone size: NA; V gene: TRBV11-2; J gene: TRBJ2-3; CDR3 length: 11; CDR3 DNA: TGTGCCAGCAGCCTGACAGATACGCAGTATTTT; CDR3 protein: CASSLTDTQYF
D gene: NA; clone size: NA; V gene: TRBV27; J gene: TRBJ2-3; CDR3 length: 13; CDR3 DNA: TGTGCCAGCAGTTTTGATAGTAGCGATACGCAGTATTTT; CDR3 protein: CASSFDSSDTQYF
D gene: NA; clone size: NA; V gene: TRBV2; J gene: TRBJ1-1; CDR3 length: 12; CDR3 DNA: TGTGCCAGCAGACAGGGTGTGACTGAAGCTTTCTTT; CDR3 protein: CASRQGVTEAFF
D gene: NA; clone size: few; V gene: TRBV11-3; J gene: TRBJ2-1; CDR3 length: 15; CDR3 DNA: TGTGCCAGCAGCCCCCTCGACGGGAGAACGGATGAGCAGTTCTTC; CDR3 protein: CASSPLDGRTDEQFF
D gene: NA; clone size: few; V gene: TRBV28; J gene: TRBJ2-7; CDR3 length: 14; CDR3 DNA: TGTGCCAGCAGTCTCCATGGACAGACCTACGAGCAGTACTTC; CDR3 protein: CASSLHGQTYEQYF
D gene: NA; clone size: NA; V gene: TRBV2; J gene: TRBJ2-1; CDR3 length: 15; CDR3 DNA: TGTGCCAGCGCCCCCAGGGGTAGGACCTACAATGAGCAGTTCTTC; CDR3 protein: CASAPRGRTYNEQFF
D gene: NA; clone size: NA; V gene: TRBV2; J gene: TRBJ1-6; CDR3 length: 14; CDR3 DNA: TGTGCCAGCAGTCCGACATGGAATAATTCACCCCTCCACTTT; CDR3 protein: CASSPTWNNSPLHF
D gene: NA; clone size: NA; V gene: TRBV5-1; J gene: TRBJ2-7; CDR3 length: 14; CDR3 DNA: TGCGCCAGCAGCTTGGGACAGATCTCCTACGAGCAGTACTTC; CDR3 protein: CASSLGQISYEQYF
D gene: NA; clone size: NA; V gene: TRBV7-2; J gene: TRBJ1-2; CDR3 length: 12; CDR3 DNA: TGTGCCAGCAGCTTATATCAGGGACACTACACCTTC; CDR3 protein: CASSLYQGHYTF
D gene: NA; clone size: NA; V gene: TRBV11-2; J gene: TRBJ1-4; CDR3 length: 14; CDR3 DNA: TGTGCCAGCAGCTTAGCCTGGGGGGATGAAAAACTGTTTTTT; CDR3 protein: CASSLAWGDEKLFF
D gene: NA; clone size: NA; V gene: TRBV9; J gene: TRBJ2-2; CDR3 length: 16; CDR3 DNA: TGTGCCAGCAGCGTAGAAAGCTTTGGGAACACCGGGGAGCTGTTTTTT; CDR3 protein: CASSVESFGNTGELFF
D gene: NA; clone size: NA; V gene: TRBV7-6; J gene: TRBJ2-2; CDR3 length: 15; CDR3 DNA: TGTGCCAGCAGCCCCCTGACGGACTTCACCGGGGAGCTGTTTTTT; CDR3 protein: CASSPLTDFTGELFF
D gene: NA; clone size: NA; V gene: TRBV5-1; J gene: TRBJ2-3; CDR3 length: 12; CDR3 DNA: TGCGCCAGCAGCTCGGGCACAGATACGCAGTATTTT; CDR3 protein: CASSSGTDTQYF
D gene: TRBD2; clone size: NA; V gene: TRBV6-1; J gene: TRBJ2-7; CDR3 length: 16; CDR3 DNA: TGTGCCAGCAGTGCGTCGGGACTAGCGGGGACCTACGAGCAGCACTTC; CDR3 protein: CASSASGLAGTYEQHF
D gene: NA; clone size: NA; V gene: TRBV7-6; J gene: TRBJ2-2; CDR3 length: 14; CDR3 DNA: TGTGCCAGCAGCTATGTCCACTTGGCCGGGGAGCTGTTTTTT; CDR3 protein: CASSYVHLAGELFF
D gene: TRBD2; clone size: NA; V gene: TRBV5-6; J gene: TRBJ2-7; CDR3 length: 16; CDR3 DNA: TGTGCCAGCAGCGGACTAGCGGGAGGAGGCGCCTACGAGCAGTACTTC; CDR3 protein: CASSGLAGGGAYEQYF
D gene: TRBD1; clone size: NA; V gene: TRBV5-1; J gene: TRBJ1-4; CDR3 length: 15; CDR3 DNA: TGCGCCAGCAGCTTGGCGGGACAGGCTAATGAAAAACTGTTTTTT; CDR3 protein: CASSLAGQANEKLFF
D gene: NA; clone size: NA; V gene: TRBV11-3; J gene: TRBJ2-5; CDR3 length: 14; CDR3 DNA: TGTGCCAGCAGCGTCGGGACTCACCAAGAGACCCAGTACTTC; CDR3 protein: CASSVGTHQETQYF
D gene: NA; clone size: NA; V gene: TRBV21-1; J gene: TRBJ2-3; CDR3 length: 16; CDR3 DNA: TGTGCCAGCAGCGATACAGGGGCAGACCGCACAGATACGCAGTATTTT; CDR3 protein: CASSDTGADRTDTQYF
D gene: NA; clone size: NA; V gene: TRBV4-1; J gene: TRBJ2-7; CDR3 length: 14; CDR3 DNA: TGCGCCAGCAGCCAAGATCAACCGGGCTACGAGCAGTACTTC; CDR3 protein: CASSQDQPGYEQYF
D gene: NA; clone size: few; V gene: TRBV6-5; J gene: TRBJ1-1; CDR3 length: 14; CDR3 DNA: TGTGCCAGCAGTTACTCGGGGGGAGAGACTGAAGCTTTCTTT; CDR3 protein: CASSYSGGETEAFF
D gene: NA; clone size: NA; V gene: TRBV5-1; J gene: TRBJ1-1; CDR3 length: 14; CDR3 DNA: TGCGCCAGCAGCTACGGGGGTATGAACACTGAAGCTTTCTTT; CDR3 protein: CASSYGGMNTEAFF
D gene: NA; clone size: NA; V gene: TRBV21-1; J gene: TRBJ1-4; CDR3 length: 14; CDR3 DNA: TGTGCCAGCAGACATGGACAGAATAATGAAAAACTGTTTTTT; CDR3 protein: CASRHGQNNEKLFF
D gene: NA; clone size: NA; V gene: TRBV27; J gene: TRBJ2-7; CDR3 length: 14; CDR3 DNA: TGTGCCAGCCCCTCCGTCGACTTAGTCCTCGAGCAGTACTTC; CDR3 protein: CASPSVDLVLEQYF
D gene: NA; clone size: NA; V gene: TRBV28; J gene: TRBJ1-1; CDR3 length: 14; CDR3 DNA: TGTGCCAGCAGGCCAGCTAGGACAAGCACTGAAGCTTTCTTT; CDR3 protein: CASRPARTSTEAFF
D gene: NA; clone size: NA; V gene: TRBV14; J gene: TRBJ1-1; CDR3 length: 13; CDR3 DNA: TGTGCCAGCAGCCAAGATCGGGGGACTGAAGCTTTCTTT; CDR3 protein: CASSQDRGTEAFF
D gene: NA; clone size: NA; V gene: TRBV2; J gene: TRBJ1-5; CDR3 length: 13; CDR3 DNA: TGTGCCAGCAGGAGGGGGATTAATCAGCCCCAGCATTTT; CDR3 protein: CASRRGINQPQHF
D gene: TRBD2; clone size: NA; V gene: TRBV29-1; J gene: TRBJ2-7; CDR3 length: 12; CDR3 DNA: TGCAGCGTTGAAGTAACTAGCGGGAGGCTCGACTTC; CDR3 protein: CSVEVTSGRLDF